Presented here are 7 T cell receptor beta chains from one specimen sequenced in a study of type 1 regulatory T cells. The antigens for these receptors are not known. TCRdb passed the reads through MiXCR, listing each CDR3 protein once. The sample carries 60,000 to 80,000 distinct CDR3 sequences, around 60% recorded once. Input material: cultured T cells, either the whole culture or a sorted T cell fraction (not recorded which). Subset reported: Tr1-enriched cell product generated in vitro against host alloantigens. Receptor source: a human donor in good health.

The V call is TRBV12-3 or TRBV12-4, the J call TRBJ2-3; D perhaps matches TRBD1 (6 bases). Trimming stripped 2 bases from V and 0 bases from J, with 12 bases between. The CDR3 runs 16 residues. Written as DNA, the CDR3 is TGTGCCAGCAGTTTAACGGGACAAATAAGCACAGATACGCAGTATTTT. Residues: CASSLTGQISTDTQYF.

The gene calls are TRBV7-2 and TRBJ2-2; tentatively, D is TRBD1 (7 bases). Trimming cost V 2 bases and J 8 bases, with 9 bases left between them. Germline lookup yields CDR1 SGHTA and CDR2 FQGNSA. This CDR3 region has 13 residues. Written as DNA, the CDR3 is TGTGCCAGCAGCTTATCAGGGGGGGGGGAGCTGTTTTTT. It yields the protein CASSLSGGGELFF. Together with reference TRBV7-2 and TRBJ2-2, the CDR3 gives the full variable domain: GAGVSQSPSNKVTEKGKDVELRCDPISGHTALYWYRQSLGQGLEFLIYFQGNSAPDKSGLPSDRFSAERTGGSVSTLTIQRTQQEDSAVYLCASSLSGGGELFFGEGSRLTVL.

The V call is TRBV24-1, the J call TRBJ2-5; TRBD2 aligns across 11 bases. The CDR3 totals 13 residues. Germline-derived CDR1 and CDR2 are KGHDR and SFDVKD. V lost 6 bases, J lost 5 bases, and 1 base stayed unmatched. CDR3 DNA sequence: TGTGCCACCAGTATAGCGGGAGGGGAGACCCAGTACTTC. Amino acid sequence: CATSIAGGETQYF.

The chain combines TRBV27 with TRBJ2-7, with TRBD1 matching over 9 bases. Germline V gives CDR1 MNHEY, CDR2 SMNVEV (reference sequence). CDR3 length: 17 residues. Losses at the gene ends were 0 bases for V and 2 bases for J; bases not matched to a gene: 8. This CDR3 reads CASSLSQERQGAYEQYF. The CDR3 DNA reads TGTGCCAGCAGTTTATCTCAAGAGAGACAGGGGGCCTACGAGCAGTACTTC.

The rearrangement links TRBV3-1 to TRBJ2-2; weak D call: TRBD2 (5 bases). This CDR3 comprises 16 residues. V was clipped by 3 bases and J by 5 bases, with 16 bases between them. Germline values: CDR1 LGHDT, CDR2 YNNKEL (reference sequence). CDR3: CASSQLDGVNTGELFF. CDR3 DNA sequence: TGTGCCAGCAGCCAGCTCGACGGGGTCAATACCGGGGAGCTGTTTTTT.

The table lists this clonotype with a few counts. CDR3 region: CSVGGLAKNIQYF. The CDR3 nucleotides are TGCAGTGTGGGGGGCCTAGCCAAAAACATTCAGTACTTC. The chain couples TRBV20-1 to TRBJ2-4, with D perhaps given as TRBD1 or TRBD2 (6 bases each). The germline V gene encodes CDR1 DFQATT and CDR2 SNEGSKA (reference sequence). The CDR3 totals 13 residues. The V end was cut by 7 bases, the J end by 0 bases, with 10 bases between.

This clonotype was seen only once. The CDR3 reads CASSQAPTSGKVGELFF. Written as DNA, the CDR3 is TGTGCCAGCAGCCAAGCTCCGACTAGCGGGAAGGTCGGGGAGCTGTTTTTT. The chain carries TRBV4-2 and TRBJ2-2, with TRBD2 matching over 11 bases. From germline, CDR1 is LGHNA and CDR2 YNFKEQ. V lost 1 base and J lost 7; bases outside the gene matches: 8. The CDR3 is 17 residues long.